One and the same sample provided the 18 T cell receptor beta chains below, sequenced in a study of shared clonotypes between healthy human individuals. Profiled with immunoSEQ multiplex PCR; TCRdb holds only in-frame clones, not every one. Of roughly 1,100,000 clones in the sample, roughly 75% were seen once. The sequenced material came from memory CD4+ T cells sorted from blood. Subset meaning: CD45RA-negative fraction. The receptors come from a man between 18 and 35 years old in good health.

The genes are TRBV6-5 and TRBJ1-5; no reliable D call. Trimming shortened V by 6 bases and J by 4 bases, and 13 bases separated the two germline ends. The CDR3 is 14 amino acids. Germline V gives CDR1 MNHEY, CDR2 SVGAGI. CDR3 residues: CASRGGGLNQPQHF. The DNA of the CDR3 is TGTGCCAGCAGAGGAGGAGGGTTGAATCAGCCCCAGCATTTT.

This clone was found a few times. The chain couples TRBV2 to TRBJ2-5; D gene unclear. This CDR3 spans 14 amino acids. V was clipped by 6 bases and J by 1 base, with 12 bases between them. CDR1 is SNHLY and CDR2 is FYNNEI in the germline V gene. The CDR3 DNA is TGTGCCAGCAGGCCTTCTTCGGCCCAAGAGACCCAGTACTTC. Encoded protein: CASRPSSAQETQYF.

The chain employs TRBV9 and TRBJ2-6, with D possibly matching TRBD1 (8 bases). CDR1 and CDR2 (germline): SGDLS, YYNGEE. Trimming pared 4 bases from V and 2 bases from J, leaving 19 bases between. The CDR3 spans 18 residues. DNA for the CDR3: TGTGCCAGCAGCCCCATAACAGGGGGGGTCACTGGGGCCAACGTCCTGACTTTC. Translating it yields CASSPITGGVTGANVLTF.

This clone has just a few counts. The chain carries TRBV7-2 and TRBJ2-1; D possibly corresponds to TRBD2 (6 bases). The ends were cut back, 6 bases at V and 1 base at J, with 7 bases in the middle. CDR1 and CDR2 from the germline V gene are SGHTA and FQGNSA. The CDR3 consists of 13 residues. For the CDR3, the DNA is TGTGCCAGCAGGGACTATTCCTACAATGAGCAGTTCTTC. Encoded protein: CASRDYSYNEQFF. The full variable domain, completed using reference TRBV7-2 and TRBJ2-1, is GAGVSQSPSNKVTEKGKDVELRCDPISGHTALYWYRQSLGQGLEFLIYFQGNSAPDKSGLPSDRFSAERTGGSVSTLTIQRTQQEDSAVYLCASRDYSYNEQFFGPGTRLTVL.

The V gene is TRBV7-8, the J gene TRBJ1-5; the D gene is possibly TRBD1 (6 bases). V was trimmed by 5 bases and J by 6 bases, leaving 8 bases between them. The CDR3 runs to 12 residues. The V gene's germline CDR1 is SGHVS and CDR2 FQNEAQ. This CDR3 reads CASSLRGQPQHF. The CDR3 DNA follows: TGTGCCAGCAGCCTCAGGGGTCAGCCCCAGCATTTT.

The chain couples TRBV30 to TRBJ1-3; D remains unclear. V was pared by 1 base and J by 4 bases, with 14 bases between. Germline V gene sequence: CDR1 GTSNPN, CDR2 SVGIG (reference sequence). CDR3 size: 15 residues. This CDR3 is CAWSEGAGSGNTIYF. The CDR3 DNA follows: TGTGCCTGGAGTGAGGGAGCGGGATCCGGAAACACCATATATTTT.

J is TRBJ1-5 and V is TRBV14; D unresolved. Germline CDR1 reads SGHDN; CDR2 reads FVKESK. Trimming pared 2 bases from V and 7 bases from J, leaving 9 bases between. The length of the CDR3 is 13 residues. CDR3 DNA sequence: TGTGCCAGCAGCCAATCCCAAAGCCAGCCCCAGCATTTT. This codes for CASSQSQSQPQHF. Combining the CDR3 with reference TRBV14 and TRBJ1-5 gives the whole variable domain EAGVTQFPSHSVIEKGQTVTLRCDPISGHDNLYWYRRVMGKEIKFLLHFVKESKQDESGMPNNRFLAERTGGTYSTLKVQPAELEDSGVYFCASSQSQSQPQHFGDGTRLSIL.

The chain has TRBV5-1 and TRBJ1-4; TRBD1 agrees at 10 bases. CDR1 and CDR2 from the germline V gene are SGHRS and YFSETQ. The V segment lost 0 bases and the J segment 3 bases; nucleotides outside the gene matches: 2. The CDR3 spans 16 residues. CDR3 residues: CASSLEGQGANEKLFF. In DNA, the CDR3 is TGCGCCAGCAGCTTGGAAGGACAGGGGGCTAATGAAAAACTGTTTTTT. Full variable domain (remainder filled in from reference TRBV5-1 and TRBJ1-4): KAGVTQTPRYLIKTRGQQVTLSCSPISGHRSVSWYQQTPGQGLQFLFEYFSETQRNKGNFPGRFSGRQFSNSRSEMNVSTLELGDSALYLCASSLEGQGANEKLFFGSGTQLSVL.

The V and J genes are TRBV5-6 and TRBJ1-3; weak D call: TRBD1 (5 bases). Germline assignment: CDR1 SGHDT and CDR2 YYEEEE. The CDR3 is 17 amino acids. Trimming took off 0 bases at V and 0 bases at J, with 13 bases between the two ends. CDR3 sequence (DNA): TGTGCCAGCAGCTTGGGTTTTGGGGGATCCTCTGGAAACACCATATATTTT. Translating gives CASSLGFGGSSGNTIYF.

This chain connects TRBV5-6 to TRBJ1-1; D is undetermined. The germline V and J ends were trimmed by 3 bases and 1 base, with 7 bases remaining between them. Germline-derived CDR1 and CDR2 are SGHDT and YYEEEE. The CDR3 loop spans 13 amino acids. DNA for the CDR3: TGTGCCAGCAGCTGGAAGAGGAACACTGAAGCTTTCTTT. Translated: CASSWKRNTEAFF.

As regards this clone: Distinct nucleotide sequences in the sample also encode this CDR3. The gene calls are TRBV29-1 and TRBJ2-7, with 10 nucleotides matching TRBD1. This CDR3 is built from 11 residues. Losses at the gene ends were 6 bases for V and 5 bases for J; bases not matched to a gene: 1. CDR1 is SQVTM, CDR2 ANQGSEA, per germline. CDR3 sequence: CSVGQGNEQYF. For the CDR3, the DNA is TGCAGCGTGGGACAGGGGAACGAGCAGTACTTC.

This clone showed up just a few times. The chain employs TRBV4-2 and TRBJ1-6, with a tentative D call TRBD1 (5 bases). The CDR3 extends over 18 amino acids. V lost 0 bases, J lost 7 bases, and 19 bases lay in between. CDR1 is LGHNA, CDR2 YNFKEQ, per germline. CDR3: CASSQETVGGHQNSPLHF. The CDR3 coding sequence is TGTGCCAGCAGCCAAGAAACGGTAGGAGGACACCAAAATTCACCCCTCCACTTT.

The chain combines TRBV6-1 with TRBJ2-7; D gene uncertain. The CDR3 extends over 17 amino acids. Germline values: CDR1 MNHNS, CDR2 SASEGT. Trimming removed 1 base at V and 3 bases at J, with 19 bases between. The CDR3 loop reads CASSEEGWAGGRYEQYF. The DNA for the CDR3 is TGTGCCAGCAGTGAAGAGGGTTGGGCCGGTGGTCGCTACGAGCAGTACTTC.

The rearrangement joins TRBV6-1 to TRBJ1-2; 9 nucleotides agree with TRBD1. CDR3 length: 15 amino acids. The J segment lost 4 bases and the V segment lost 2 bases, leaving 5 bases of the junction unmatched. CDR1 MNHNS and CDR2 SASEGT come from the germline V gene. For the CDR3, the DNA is TGTGCCAGCAGTGAATTGAGGGGACAGGGCTATGGCTACACCTTC. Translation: CASSELRGQGYGYTF.

The CDR3: CASSLDVVGTSGGQKQYF. Here the CDR3 DNA reads TGTGCCAGCAGCTTAGATGTTGTTGGGACTAGCGGGGGGCAAAAGCAGTACTTC. The chain couples TRBV11-3 to TRBJ2-7; 15 bases agree with TRBD2. V dropped 0 bases and J dropped 8; count of bases not matched to a gene: 11. Germline lookup yields CDR1 SGHNT and CDR2 YENEEA. The CDR3 runs 18 residues.

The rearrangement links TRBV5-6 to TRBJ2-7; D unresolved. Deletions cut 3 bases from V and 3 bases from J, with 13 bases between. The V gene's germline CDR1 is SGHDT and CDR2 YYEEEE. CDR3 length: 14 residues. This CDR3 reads CASSSTGPFYEQYF. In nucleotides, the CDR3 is TGTGCCAGCAGCTCGACCGGGCCGTTCTACGAGCAGTACTTC.

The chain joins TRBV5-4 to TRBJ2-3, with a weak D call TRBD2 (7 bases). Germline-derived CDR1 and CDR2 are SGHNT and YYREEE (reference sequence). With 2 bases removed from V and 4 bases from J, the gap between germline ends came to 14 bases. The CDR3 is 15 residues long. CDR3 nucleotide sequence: TGTGCCAGCAGCTTAGGGGGGGGACACGCAGATACGCAGTATTTT. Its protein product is CASSLGGGHADTQYF.

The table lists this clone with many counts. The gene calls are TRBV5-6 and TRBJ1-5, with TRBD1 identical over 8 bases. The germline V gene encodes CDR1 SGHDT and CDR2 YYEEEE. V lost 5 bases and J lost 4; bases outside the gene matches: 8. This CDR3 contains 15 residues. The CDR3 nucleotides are TGTGCCAGCAGTATACGACAGGGGATGAATCAGCCCCAGCATTTT. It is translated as CASSIRQGMNQPQHF.